What follows are 7 T cell receptor beta chains derived from one specimen sequenced in a study of T cell responses to AZD1222 COVID-19 vaccine. Produced via immunoSEQ multiplex PCR; TCRdb's table is partial and in-frame only. The data hold some 180,000 clones, with approximately 88% observed a single time. The input for sequencing was peripheral blood, taken 28 days after the second AZD1222 dose. These receptors were collected from an adult who received the AZD1222 COVID-19 vaccine.

This clone appeared once. V is TRBV4-1 and J is TRBJ2-7; D remains unclear. The CDR3 runs 14 residues. V was shortened by 4 bases and J by 0 bases, with 10 bases between the two germline ends. The V gene's germline CDR1 is MGHRA and CDR2 YSYEKL. The CDR3 DNA follows: TGCGCCAGCAGCCCAGACATGGGCTCCTACGAGCAGTACTTC. Its translation: CASSPDMGSYEQYF.

The table lists this clone with a count of one. The gene calls are TRBV5-4 and TRBJ1-6; weak D call: TRBD1 (6 bases). With 4 bases removed from V and 0 bases from J, the gap between germline ends came to 14 bases. This CDR3 is 17 amino acids long. Germline V gene sequence: CDR1 SGHNT, CDR2 YYREEE (reference sequence). The DNA of the CDR3 is TGTGCCAGCAGCCACAGGGAAGGGAGCTCCTATAATTCACCCCTCCACTTT. This encodes CASSHREGSSYNSPLHF.

V usage is TRBV7-9 and J usage is TRBJ2-2; TRBD1 is a possible D gene (6 bases). Between the trimmed V and J ends, which lost 2 bases and 5 bases, there was a span of 12 bases. Germline values: CDR1 SEHNR, CDR2 FQNEAQ (reference sequence). The CDR3 is 15 amino acids. Here the CDR3 DNA reads TGTGCCAGCAGCTTACGCGAAGGGGGTACCGGGGAGCTGTTTTTT. Amino acid sequence: CASSLREGGTGELFF.

This rearrangement joins TRBV4-1 to TRBJ1-4, with 7 bases aligning to TRBD1. Unmatched junction bases numbered 12, after V lost 4 bases and J lost 4 bases. This CDR3 has 17 residues. Germline assignment: CDR1 MGHRA and CDR2 YSYEKL. CDR3 DNA: TGCGCCAGCAGCCGGCCCCCGACAGGGCTCCTTAATGAAAAACTGTTTTTT. Amino acids: CASSRPPTGLLNEKLFF.

The chain employs TRBV27 and TRBJ2-2; D may match TRBD1 or TRBD2 (5 bases each). Germline V gene lookup returns CDR1 MNHEY and CDR2 SMNVEV (reference sequence). Between the trimmed V and J ends, which lost 6 bases and 3 bases, there was a span of 23 bases. The CDR3 spans 18 residues. The DNA of the CDR3 is TGTGCCAGCAGGATTTCAGGGAGAAACACCGGGGACACCGGGGAGCTGTTTTTT. This gives the protein CASRISGRNTGDTGELFF.

V gene TRBV2 combines with J gene TRBJ1-1; no clear D. Trimming removed 3 bases from V and 1 base from J, with 6 bases in between. CDR1 is SNHLY and CDR2 is FYNNEI in the germline V gene. CDR3 size: 13 residues. CDR3 in DNA: TGTGCCAGCAGTGAGAATTGGAACACTGAAGCTTTCTTT. Encoded protein: CASSENWNTEAFF.

The chain links TRBV4-1 to TRBJ1-2; D is undetermined. Trimming cost V 4 bases and J 0 bases, with 15 bases left between them. The CDR3 runs 16 residues. Germline CDR1 reads MGHRA; CDR2 reads YSYEKL. Here the CDR3 reads CASSRVAKITNYGYTF. Here the CDR3 DNA reads TGCGCCAGCAGCCGGGTCGCCAAGATTACTAACTATGGCTACACCTTC.